The T cell receptor beta chain described here comes from a study of early T cells in non-severe SARS-CoV-2 infection (dated by TCRdb to about 2021). Some background on the complete study: Bulk RNA from unsorted whole blood was used for TCR sequencing, so alpha and beta chains could not be paired.

The study at large found these results: VDJdb matching was skewed toward anti-spike CD8 responses and likely underestimated virus-specific expansions, missing private and CD4 specificities.

The receptor library was made with 5' RACE. The sequencing machine was a NextSeq 500. The TCR library protocol attached unique molecular identifiers to individual cDNA molecules to correct for sequencing error and PCR bias. Both TCR alpha and beta chains were sequenced, and tight co-correlation was observed between alpha and beta sequence abundances in each sample. As for the authors' bioinformatics: Decombinator V4 was used to perform V gene, J gene and CDR3 annotation of TCR sequences. TCRs were defined as expanded if a significant change between any two time points was detected under a Poisson model with p below 0.0001. TCR abundances were normalised to the total number of TCRs sequenced per sample and expressed as counts per million. MAIT TCRs were defined by TRAV1-2 paired with TRAJ12, TRAJ20 or TRAJ33, and iNKT TCRs by TRAV10 paired with TRAJ18. VDJdb, accessed 1 November 2021, was searched for CMV, EBV and SARS-CoV-2 annotated TCRs, excluding TCRs annotated for multiple antigens. The public reads were quality trimmed at Q25 with fastp and then assembled into clones with MiXCR by TCRdb, keeping productive beta chains. Rows matching on CDR3 protein sequence are summarized as one entry with the most common DNA and genes. The V and J calls come from TCRdb's annotation, not from the publication. The table for this sample lists under 65,000 distinct CDR3 sequences; around 13% of them were counted only once. The top ten hold around 1.4% of the sample.

As concerns this clonotype: What antigen it recognizes has not been identified. Qualities for individual bases were not recorded, and no much larger clone is one base off.

Measured from the cysteine to the phenylalanine, the CDR3 is 15 residues long. Solely the CDR3 DNA is kept, with 45 bases framed from the first base. This was a case-control study nested in a cohort of healthcare workers in London, UK, who had nasopharyngeal swab PCR tests and blood samples taken every week. Between 23 and 31 March 2020, the week of the UK lockdown, healthcare workers were enrolled and then followed up weekly for as long as 16 weeks. The sequencing input was whole blood. This sequence originates from an adult who was a healthcare worker with PCR-confirmed SARS-CoV-2 infection or an uninfected control (not recorded which). The chain links TRBV21-1 with TRBJ1-3. TRBV21-1 is a recognized pseudogene. The CDR3 protein sequence reads: CAIAPGLSSGNTIYF. The DNA sequence reads TGTGCCATCGCCCCGGGTCTAAGCTCTGGAAACACCATATATTTT.